A single T cell receptor (beta chain) is shown here with its context. The antigen remains unidentified. V lost 3 bases, J lost 0 bases, and 5 bases stayed unmatched. CDR3 length equals 15 residues. Germline V lookup: CDR1 LGHNA, CDR2 YSLEER. This sample was included in a study of cytomegalovirus exposure and HLA in healthy donors. Study-wide results and limits: Analyzed later, association rates of TCRs varied across HLA loci, with DRB1 most and HLA-C fewest. The availability of immune exposure information extended only to CMV serostatus.

The PCR used 60 Vbeta and 13 Jbeta primers. In the original analysis: Roughly 10 million shared chains were among the roughly 80 million unique TCR beta chains that a later analysis counted. The assay was immunoSEQ multiplex PCR, and TCRdb's table has in-frame clones only and misses some. Clone size and the V and J calls come from that table; the DNA yielded D and trimming. Here the sample spans over 110,000 clones, 82% being singletons. The clonotype comes from a male donor in good health and CMV-seronegative. The rearrangement links TRBV4-3 to TRBJ2-7, with 7 nucleotides matching TRBD1. Sequencing was performed on PBMCs. Here the CDR3 reads CASSQGQPSSYEQYF. The CDR3 nucleotides are TGCGCCAGCAGCCAGGGACAGCCGTCCTCCTACGAGCAGTACTTC.